This T cell receptor (beta chain) came from a study of blood T cells in healthy people across ages (dated by TCRdb to about 2015). Regarding the complete study: In model experiments, roughly one uniquely barcoded TCR beta cDNA molecule per two T cells was captured by template switching. Four age groups were formed from the donors: young (average approximately 17 years), middle-aged (around 39), aged (around 62) and long-lived (around 82). Using deep sequencing normalized with unique cDNA molecular identifiers, the study measured how TCR beta repertoire diversity changes with age. For two donors (one aged 18 to 30 and one aged 80 or older), the study analyzed two additional independent replicas of 1 million unique cDNA reads from the same blood draw. To avoid experimental bias, donors of different ages were randomly spread across the sequencing lanes.

The method was 5' RACE. The listed sequencing device is Illumina HiSeq 2500. The second PCR ran for roughly 7 to 12 cycles and used a J-beta primer mix along with a sample-barcoded 5' primer. A template-switch 5' adaptor carrying 12 random nucleotides introduced a unique molecular identifier onto each TCR beta cDNA molecule. At least 2.5 million CDR3-containing paired-end reads were obtained from each sample. First-strand cDNA synthesis was performed from all RNA using the Mint cDNA synthesis kit, with priming by a TRBC-specific oligonucleotide. After uracil-DNA glycosylase treatment, a first 18-cycle PCR used universal primers M1SS and BC2_uni_R on all cDNA. Per the authors' processing: For normalization, 1 million high-quality reads were randomly selected from each sample, with every read carrying a distinct molecular identifier. Reads with shared molecular identifiers were discarded instead of being binned into consensus sequences. CDR3 identification, clonotype clustering and error correction used MiTCR with a Q25 quality threshold and the strictest error-elimination algorithm. A nonparametric unseen species model using Euler transformation provided a lower-bound estimate of total TCR beta diversity. In-frame beta chains were kept once TCRdb had trimmed the public reads at Q25 with fastp and called clones with MiXCR. Rows are unified per CDR3 protein, each entry keeping the most common DNA and genes. The V and J calls here are based on TCRdb, not the publication. The sample records around 1.1 million distinct CDR3 sequences, approximately 38% of which are singletons. The ten top clones hold about an eighth of the sample.

Study-wide findings and limitations: Because donor CMV infection status was unknown, age-related changes in expanded clonotypes were potentially confounded. Since profiling was done on bulk unsorted PBMCs, naive and antigen-experienced compartments could not be conclusively compared. Observed TCR beta diversity per million T cells fell roughly linearly with age, and a significant reduction was already apparent by age roughly 40. The long-lived group showed more naive CD4+ T cells, fewer expanded clones and increased TCR diversity than the aged group, suggesting age selection. A strong correlation was found between observed TCR beta diversity and the percentage of naive T cells measured by flow cytometry. Estimates of total diversity based on one million sequenced T cells were considered lower bounds and underestimates.

Systemically healthy Caucasian individuals from Russia, 39 in total and aged about 6 to 95 years, were included as donors. About 10 milliliters of peripheral blood were drawn from each donor into EDTA-treated Vacutainer tubes. PBMCs were isolated by Ficoll-Paque density-gradient centrifugation, with at least 6 million obtained per sample. Trizol reagent was used to extract total RNA from the PBMCs, yielding at least 5.5 micrograms per sample. The percentages of naive CD45RAhigh/CD27high T cells were determined by flow cytometry on a PBMC aliquot from every donor. This clonotype was counted between two and nine times. There is no known antigen for this receptor. Base qualities are missing; no much larger clone stands one base away. V gives up 4 bases and J gives up 10 bases, and the segment between their germline ends measures 17 bases. The CDR3 goes from the cysteine to the phenylalanine over 13 residues. Here the CDR3 DNA is all that survives: 39 bases in frame from base 1. The germline V gene yields SGHRS for CDR1 and YFSETQ for CDR2.

The sample consisted of blood. This receptor was obtained from a young man in good health. Recombination connected TRBV5-1 to TRBJ1-1; the D region possibly corresponds to TRBD1 (5 bases align). The CDR3 corresponds to CASSPDPQGRAFF. The DNA sequence reads TGCGCCAGCAGCCCCGACCCCCAGGGAAGAGCTTTCTTT.